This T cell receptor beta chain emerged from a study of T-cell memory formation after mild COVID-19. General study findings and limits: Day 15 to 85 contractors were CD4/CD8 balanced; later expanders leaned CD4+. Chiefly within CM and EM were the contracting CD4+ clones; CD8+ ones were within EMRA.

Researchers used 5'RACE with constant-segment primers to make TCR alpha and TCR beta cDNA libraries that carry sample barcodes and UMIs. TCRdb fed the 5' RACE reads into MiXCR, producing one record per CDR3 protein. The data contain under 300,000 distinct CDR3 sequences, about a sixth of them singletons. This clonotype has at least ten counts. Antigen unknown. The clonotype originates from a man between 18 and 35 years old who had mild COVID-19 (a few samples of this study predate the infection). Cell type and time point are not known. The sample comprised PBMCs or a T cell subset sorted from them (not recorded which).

The DNA for the CDR3 is TGTGCCAGCAGCTTTCAGGATGGGGCTACCTACGAGCAGTACGTC. It is translated as CASSFQDGATYEQYV. The rearrangement uses TRBV6-2 or TRBV6-3 and TRBJ2-7, with TRBD1 as a possible D gene (5 bases). The germline gives CDR1 MNHEY, CDR2 SVGEGT. This CDR3 is built from 15 residues. V lost 6 bases to trimming and J lost 2 bases, with 17 bases between them.